The 2 T cell receptor beta chains below all came from one sample that was sequenced in a study of blood T cells in healthy people across ages. A second PCR of 7 to 11 cycles used a sample-barcoded 5' primer and a J-beta primer mix. TCRdb passed the 5' RACE reads through MiXCR, listing each CDR3 protein once. Among almost 800,000 distinct CDR3 sequences listed, 58% were seen once. The sequenced sample was blood. Receptors were obtained from a man between 25 and 39 years old in good health.

The genes are TRBV7-6 and TRBJ1-5; the match to TRBD1 covers 7 bases. This CDR3 is 18 amino acids long. CDR1 is SGHVS and CDR2 is FNYEAQ in the germline V gene. Trimming cost V 4 bases and J 0 bases; bases outside gene matches: 12. The CDR3 sequence is CASSSGPGGAYSNQPQHF. Written as DNA, the CDR3 is TGTGCCAGCAGCTCAGGGCCAGGGGGAGCCTATAGCAATCAGCCCCAGCATTTT.

V usage is TRBV15 and J usage is TRBJ2-1; the D gene is possibly TRBD1 (7 bases). The ends were cut back, 2 bases at V and 8 bases at J, with 22 bases in the middle. Germline V gene lookup returns CDR1 LNHNV and CDR2 YYDKDF (reference sequence). The CDR3 totals 17 residues. This CDR3 reads CATSRYGGGGNLHEQFF. For the CDR3, the DNA is TGTGCCACCAGCAGATACGGAGGGGGCGGTAATCTGCATGAGCAGTTCTTC.